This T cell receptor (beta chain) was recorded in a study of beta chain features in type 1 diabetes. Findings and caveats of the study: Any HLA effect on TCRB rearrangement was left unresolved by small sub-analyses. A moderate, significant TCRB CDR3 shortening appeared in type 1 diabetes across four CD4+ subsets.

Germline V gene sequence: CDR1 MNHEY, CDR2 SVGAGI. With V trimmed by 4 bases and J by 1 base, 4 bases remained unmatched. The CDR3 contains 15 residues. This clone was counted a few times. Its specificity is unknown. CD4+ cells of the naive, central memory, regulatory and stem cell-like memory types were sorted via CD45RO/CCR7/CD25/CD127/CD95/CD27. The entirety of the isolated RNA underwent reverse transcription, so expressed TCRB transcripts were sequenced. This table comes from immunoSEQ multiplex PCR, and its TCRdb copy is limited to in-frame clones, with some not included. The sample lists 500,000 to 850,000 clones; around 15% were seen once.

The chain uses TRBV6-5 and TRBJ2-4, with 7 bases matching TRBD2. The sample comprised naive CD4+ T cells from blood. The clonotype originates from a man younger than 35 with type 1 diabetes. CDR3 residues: CASSSGGMAKNIQYF. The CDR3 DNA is TGTGCCAGCAGTTCCGGGGGGATGGCCAAAAACATTCAGTACTTC.